This TCR beta chain originates from a study of spatial heterogeneity in lung cancer. This clonotype was detected many times. V was cut by 2 bases and J by 10 bases, with 15 bases left in between. The CDR3 is 14 amino acids. TCRdb passed the 5' RACE reads through MiXCR, listing each CDR3 protein once. The profile shows over 95,000 distinct CDR3 sequences, roughly a tenth of them singletons. Time point meaning: blood at routine non-recurrence follow-up after resection. Sample: PBMCs, taken at follow-up. The clonotype originates from a female donor with early-stage non-small cell lung cancer. The genes are TRBV12-3 or TRBV12-4 and TRBJ2-1; D is tentatively TRBD1 or TRBD2 (5 bases each). The CDR3: CASSLFRERREQFF. In DNA, the CDR3 is TGTGCCAGCAGTTTATTCAGGGAGCGGCGGGAGCAGTTCTTC.